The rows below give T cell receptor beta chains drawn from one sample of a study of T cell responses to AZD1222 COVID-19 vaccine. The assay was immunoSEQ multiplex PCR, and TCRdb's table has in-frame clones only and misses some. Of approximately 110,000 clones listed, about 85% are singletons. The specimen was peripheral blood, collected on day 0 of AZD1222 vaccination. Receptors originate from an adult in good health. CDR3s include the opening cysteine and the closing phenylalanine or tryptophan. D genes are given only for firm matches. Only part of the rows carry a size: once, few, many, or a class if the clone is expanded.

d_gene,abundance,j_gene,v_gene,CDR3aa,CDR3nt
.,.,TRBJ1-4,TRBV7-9,CASLEGRSEKLFF,TGTGCCAGCTTGGAGGGGAGGTCTGAAAAACTGTTTTTT
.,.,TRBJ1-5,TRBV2,CASSERPEAQPQHF,TGTGCCAGCAGTGAGAGGCCCGAAGCCCAGCCCCAGCATTTT
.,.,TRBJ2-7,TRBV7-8,CASSLGGQSYEQYF,TGTGCCAGCAGCTTAGGGGGCCAGTCCTACGAGCAGTACTTC
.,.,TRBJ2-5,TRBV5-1,CASSLKETQYF,TGCGCCAGCAGCTTGAAAGAGACCCAGTACTTC
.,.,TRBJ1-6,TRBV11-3,CASGSSYNSPLHF,TGTGCCAGCGGGTCTTCCTATAATTCACCCCTCCACTTT
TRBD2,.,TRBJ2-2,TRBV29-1,CSVEAASGGIGELFF,TGCAGCGTTGAGGCGGCTAGCGGGGGGATCGGGGAGCTGTTTTTT
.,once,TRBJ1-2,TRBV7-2,CASSPNQGPYGYTF,TGTGCCAGCAGTCCAAACCAGGGACCTTATGGCTACACCTTC
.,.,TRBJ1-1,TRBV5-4,CASSFGVTTEAFF,TGTGCCAGCAGCTTCGGGGTGACCACTGAAGCTTTCTTT
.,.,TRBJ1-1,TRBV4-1,CASRNRALNTEAFF,TGCGCCAGCAGAAACAGGGCCCTGAACACTGAAGCTTTCTTT
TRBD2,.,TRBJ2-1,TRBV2,CASKPSGGYNEQFF,TGTGCCAGCAAGCCTAGCGGGGGTTACAATGAGCAGTTCTTC
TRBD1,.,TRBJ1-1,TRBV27,CASSPVEDRGTAFF,TGTGCCAGCAGCCCCGTGGAGGACAGGGGGACAGCTTTCTTT
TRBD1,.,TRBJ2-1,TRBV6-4,CASSAGTGADEQFF,TGTGCCAGCTCCGCCGGGACAGGGGCTGATGAGCAGTTCTTC
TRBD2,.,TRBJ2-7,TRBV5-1,CASSLLGSGGEQYF,TGCGCCAGCAGCCTTCTTGGTAGCGGGGGCGAGCAGTACTTC
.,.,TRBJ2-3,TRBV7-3,CASSLTGQGSADTQYF,TGTGCCAGCAGCCTAACCGGGCAGGGTAGCGCAGATACGCAGTATTTT
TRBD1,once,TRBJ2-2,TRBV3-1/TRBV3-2,CASSRRTGISGELFF,TGTGCCAGCAGCCGGCGGACAGGGATTTCCGGGGAGCTGTTTTTT
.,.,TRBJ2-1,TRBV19,CASSIVSWAAYNEQFF,TGTGCCAGTAGTATAGTCTCTTGGGCCGCCTACAATGAGCAGTTCTTC
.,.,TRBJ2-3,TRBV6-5,CASSKTRVSTDTQYF,TGTGCCAGCAGCAAAACGAGGGTGAGCACAGATACGCAGTATTTT
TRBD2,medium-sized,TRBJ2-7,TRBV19,CASSILLAGEQYF,TGTGCCAGTAGTATACTCCTAGCGGGGGAGCAGTACTTC
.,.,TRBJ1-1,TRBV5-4,CASSPRGYTEAFF,TGTGCCAGCAGCCCAAGGGGGTACACTGAAGCTTTCTTT
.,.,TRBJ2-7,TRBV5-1,CASSPNDDPGHEQYF,TGCGCCAGCAGCCCGAATGATGATCCCGGGCACGAGCAGTACTTC
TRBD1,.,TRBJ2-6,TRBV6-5,CAISRDRPGANVLTF,TGTGCCATCTCCAGGGACAGGCCTGGGGCCAACGTCCTGACTTTC
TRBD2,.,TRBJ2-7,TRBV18,CASSTTGGGHYEQYF,TGTGCCAGCTCAACGACGGGGGGAGGGCACTACGAGCAGTACTTC
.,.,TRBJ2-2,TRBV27,CASRGSGSNTGELFF,TGTGCCAGCAGAGGGTCGGGGTCTAACACCGGGGAGCTGTTTTTT
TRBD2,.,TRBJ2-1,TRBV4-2,CASCGTNYNEQFF,TGTGCCAGCTGCGGGACTAACTACAATGAGCAGTTCTTC
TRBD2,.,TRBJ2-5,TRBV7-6,CASSSGLAGGGETQYF,TGTGCCAGCAGCTCCGGACTAGCGGGGGGCGGGGAGACCCAGTACTTC
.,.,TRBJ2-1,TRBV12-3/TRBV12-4,CASSFRQNNEQFF,TGTGCCAGCAGTTTTCGACAGAACAATGAGCAGTTCTTC
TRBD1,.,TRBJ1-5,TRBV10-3,CAISESTQGDYQPQHF,TGTGCCATCAGTGAGTCGACCCAGGGGGATTATCAGCCCCAGCATTTT
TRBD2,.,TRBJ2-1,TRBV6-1,CASSGAGVTSYNEQFF,TGTGCCAGCAGTGGCGCGGGGGTTACCTCCTACAATGAGCAGTTCTTC
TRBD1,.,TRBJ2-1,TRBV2,CASSEGQGAYNEQFF,TGTGCCAGCAGTGAGGGACAGGGGGCCTACAATGAGCAGTTCTTC
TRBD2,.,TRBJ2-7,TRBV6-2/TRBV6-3,CASSSGGMGYEQYF,TGTGCCAGCAGTTCGGGGGGTATGGGCTACGAGCAGTACTTC
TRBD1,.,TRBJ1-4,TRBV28,CASRFRDRAEKLFF,TGTGCCAGCAGGTTCCGGGACAGGGCCGAAAAACTGTTTTTT
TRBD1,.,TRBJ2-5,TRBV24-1,CATSDQGQGQETQYF,TGTGCCACCAGTGATCAGGGACAGGGACAAGAGACCCAGTACTTC
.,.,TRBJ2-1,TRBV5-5,CASNPDRGALTYNEQFF,TGTGCCAGCAACCCCGACCGGGGGGCGCTAACCTACAATGAGCAGTTCTTC
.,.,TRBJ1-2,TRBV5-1,CASSLFAGPNYGYTF,TGCGCCAGCAGCTTGTTTGCTGGCCCCAACTATGGCTACACCTTC
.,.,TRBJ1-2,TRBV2,CASSERFEGYGYTF,TGTGCCAGCAGTGAACGATTCGAAGGCTATGGCTACACCTTC
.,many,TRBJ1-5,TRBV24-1,CATSDFSGYSNQPQHF,TGTGCCACCAGTGATTTTTCGGGTTATAGCAATCAGCCCCAGCATTTT
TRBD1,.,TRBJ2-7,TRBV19,CAQRGQGPYEQYF,TGTGCCCAACGGGGACAGGGACCCTACGAGCAGTACTTC
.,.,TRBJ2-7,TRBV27,CASSLFPSYEQYF,TGTGCCAGCAGTTTATTCCCCTCCTACGAGCAGTACTTC
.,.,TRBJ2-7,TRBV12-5,CASSLGVGEQYF,TGTGCTAGTTCCCTCGGGGTAGGCGAGCAGTACTTC
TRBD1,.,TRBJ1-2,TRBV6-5,CASTGGEYGYTF,TGTGCCAGCACAGGGGGCGAGTATGGCTACACCTTC
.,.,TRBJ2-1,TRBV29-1,CSSGLGSYNEQFF,TGCAGTTCAGGGCTGGGCTCCTACAATGAGCAGTTCTTC
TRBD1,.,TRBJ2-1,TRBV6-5,CASNIRGRPYNEQFF,TGTGCCAGCAATATCAGGGGGCGACCCTACAATGAGCAGTTCTTC
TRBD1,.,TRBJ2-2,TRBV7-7,CASRQGDTGELFF,TGTGCCAGTAGACAGGGAGACACCGGGGAGCTGTTTTTT
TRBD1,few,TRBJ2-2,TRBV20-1,CSASRQGNTGELFF,TGCAGTGCTAGTCGACAGGGAAACACCGGGGAGCTGTTTTTT
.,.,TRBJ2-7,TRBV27,CASRALGDSGEQYF,TGTGCCAGCAGGGCTTTGGGGGACTCGGGCGAGCAGTACTTC
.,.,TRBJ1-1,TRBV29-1,CSVALAATGAFF,TGCAGCGTTGCCCTGGCGGCGACGGGGGCTTTCTTT
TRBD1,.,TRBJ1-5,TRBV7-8,CASSLMAGGEGQPQHF,TGTGCCAGCAGCTTAATGGCAGGGGGTGAGGGACAGCCCCAGCATTTT
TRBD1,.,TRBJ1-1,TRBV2,CASSEDRVGEAFF,TGTGCCAGCAGTGAGGACAGGGTTGGCGAAGCTTTCTTT
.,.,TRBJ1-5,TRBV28,CASGGRVGISNQPQHF,TGTGCCAGCGGGGGACGGGTGGGGATCAGCAATCAGCCCCAGCATTTT
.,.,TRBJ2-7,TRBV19,CASSIQTGIDEQYF,TGTGCCAGTAGTATTCAAACAGGTATCGACGAGCAGTACTTC
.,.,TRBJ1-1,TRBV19,CASSMGDIGYTEAFF,TGTGCCAGTAGTATGGGGGATATAGGGTACACTGAAGCTTTCTTT
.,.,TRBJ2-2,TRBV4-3,CASSQNSVGTGELFF,TGCGCCAGCAGCCAAAATTCCGTGGGCACCGGGGAGCTGTTTTTT
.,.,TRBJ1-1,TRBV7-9,CASSAGHTEAFF,TGTGCCAGCAGCGCGGGACACACTGAAGCTTTCTTT
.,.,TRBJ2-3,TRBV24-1,CAITDSTDTQYF,TGTGCCATAACCGATAGCACAGATACGCAGTATTTT
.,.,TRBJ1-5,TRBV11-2,CASSPTPGQPQHF,TGTGCCAGCAGCCCGACCCCCGGTCAGCCCCAGCATTTT